The clone carrying this T cell receptor beta chain was counted a single time. Using immunoSEQ multiplex PCR, the repertoire was profiled, and TCRdb retains in-frame clones only, with some absent. The table shows about 220,000 clones, with approximately 78% occurring only once. CDR1 and CDR2 (germline): SGHTA, FQGNSA. V was shortened by 5 bases and J by 4 bases, with 17 bases between the two germline ends. The CDR3 is 16 residues long. This entry belongs to a study of blood T cell repertoires in COVID-19. The gene calls are TRBV7-2 and TRBJ2-2; D is possibly TRBD2 (6 bases). This TCR was sampled from a woman between 70 and 85 years old with COVID-19, enrolled during active disease. The material sequenced was peripheral blood. The CDR3 nucleotides read TGTGCCAGCAGCCGGCTGGGGCGGGAATTCACCGGGGAGCTGTTTTTT. It specifies CASSRLGREFTGELFF.